This T cell receptor beta chain was captured in a study of cytomegalovirus exposure and HLA in healthy donors. Regarding the study as a whole: Trimming of TCR beta V- and J-genes showed a link, identified in a later analysis, to a missense DCLRE1C variant.

The PCR used 60 Vbeta and 13 Jbeta primers. The protocol was immunoSEQ multiplex PCR, while the TCRdb copy is restricted to in-frame clones and leaves out a portion. The table shows more than 85,000 clones, with approximately 72% occurring only once. This CDR3 contains 15 residues. The V gene's germline CDR1 is SGHTA and CDR2 FQGTGA. V was clipped by 4 bases and J by 1 base, with 13 bases between them. In the case of this clone: The antigen remains unidentified.

The rearrangement links TRBV7-3 to TRBJ2-5; D might be TRBD1 (6 bases). The specimen sequenced was PBMCs. This sequence was found in a male donor in good health and CMV-seropositive. The CDR3 DNA is TGTGCCAGCAGCTATACCGGACAGATCCAAGAGACCCAGTACTTC. Encoded protein: CASSYTGQIQETQYF.